This passage covers 31 T cell receptor beta chains from one sample sequenced in a study of CD8 T cells in ankylosing spondylitis. The study's findings and limits: One TCR beta motif, made up of roughly eight highly homologous variants, appeared characteristic of ankylosing spondylitis blood.

Antigens of these TCRs are unknown. TCRdb re-analysed the 5' RACE reads in MiXCR, keeping a single row per CDR3 protein. The sample records some 840,000 distinct CDR3 sequences, 12% being singletons. Sequenced input: blood, either unsorted or a sorted T cell fraction (not recorded which). These receptors were obtained from a male donor with ankylosing spondylitis.

This clonotype was picked up a small number of times. This chain links TRBV28 with TRBJ2-5, with 12 bases lining up with TRBD1. The trim removed 5 bases at V and 5 bases at J, leaving 6 bases unmatched. This CDR3 comprises 15 residues. Germline CDR1 and CDR2: MDHEN and SYDVKM. The CDR3, as DNA: TGTGCCAGCAGTGTGGGGACAGGGGGCTGGGAGACCCAGTACTTC. Protein: CASSVGTGGWETQYF.

This clonotype was detected ten times or more. This sequence joins TRBV11-2 and TRBJ2-7; a weak D match, TRBD1 (5 bases). The CDR3 has 18 residues. CDR1 SGHAT and CDR2 FQNNGV come from the germline V gene. Trimming took off 0 bases at V and 4 bases at J, with 22 bases between the two ends. For the CDR3, the DNA is TGTGCCAGCAGCTTAGAGAGTGTAGGGGAAGGATTTCTATACGAGCAGTACTTC. Its translation is CASSLESVGEGFLYEQYF.

V and J are TRBV7-2 and TRBJ1-1; no definite D call. This CDR3 region has 15 residues. CDR1 and CDR2 from the germline V gene are SGHTA and FQGNSA. Deletions cut 5 bases from V and 0 bases from J, with 13 bases between. The CDR3 reads CASSHIRTMNTEAFF. CDR3 bases: TGTGCCAGCAGCCATATTCGGACTATGAACACTGAAGCTTTCTTT.

The chain uses TRBV5-1 and TRBJ2-1, with D possibly called TRBD1 or TRBD2 (5 bases each). Trimming removed 5 bases at V and 6 bases at J, with 18 bases between. CDR1 and CDR2 from the germline V gene are SGHRS and YFSETQ. This CDR3 spans 15 amino acids. The CDR3 nucleotides read TGCGCCAGCAGAACCGGGACGGGATTTGGCAATGAGCAGTTCTTC. This encodes CASRTGTGFGNEQFF. Supplemented by reference TRBV5-1 and TRBJ2-1, the full variable domain reads KAGVTQTPRYLIKTRGQQVTLSCSPISGHRSVSWYQQTPGQGLQFLFEYFSETQRNKGNFPGRFSGRQFSNSRSEMNVSTLELGDSALYLCASRTGTGFGNEQFFGPGTRLTVL.

The chain uses TRBV29-1 and TRBJ1-3; weak D call: TRBD1 (6 bases). This CDR3 is built from 16 residues. Germline CDR1 reads SQVTM; CDR2 reads ANQGSEA. V gave up 0 bases and J gave up 5 bases, with 17 bases separating them. CDR3 coding DNA: TGCAGCGTTGAAGATAATGCCGGGACACTGAGAAACACCATATATTTT. The encoded protein is CSVEDNAGTLRNTIYF.

The gene calls are TRBV7-9 and TRBJ2-6, with D uncertain. CDR1 and CDR2 from the germline V gene are SEHNR and FQNEAQ (reference sequence). CDR3 length equals 13 residues. Deletions cut 11 bases from V and 1 base from J, with 9 bases between. The CDR3 region is CAWSWSGANVLTF. CDR3 sequence (DNA): TGTGCCTGGAGTTGGTCTGGGGCCAACGTCCTGACTTTC.

V is TRBV7-6 and J is TRBJ2-2, with D tentatively TRBD1 (6 bases). CDR3 size: 15 residues. Trimming took 1 base from V and 5 from J, leaving 11 bases between them. The germline V gene encodes CDR1 SGHVS and CDR2 FNYEAQ. Written as DNA, the CDR3 is TGTGCCAGCAGCTTAGTGCAGGGGTTTACCGGGGAGCTGTTTTTT. Its translation: CASSLVQGFTGELFF.

The rearrangement joins TRBV7-8 to TRBJ2-7; D is unclear. The CDR3 is made up of 14 amino acids. Germline lookup yields CDR1 SGHVS and CDR2 FQNEAQ. V was shortened by 6 bases and J by 3 bases, with 15 bases between the two germline ends. CDR3 residues: CASRPRLLFYEQYF. The CDR3 DNA follows: TGTGCCAGCAGACCCAGGCTCCTCTTCTACGAGCAGTACTTC.

The CDR3 DNA sequence: TGCAGTGCTAGAGGGGGACAGGGGCAGCCCCAGCATTTT. Translating gives CSARGGQGQPQHF. V gene TRBV20-1 combines with J gene TRBJ1-5; 10 bases agree with TRBD1. V gave up 1 base and J gave up 7 bases; unmatched junction bases: 1. This CDR3 spans 13 amino acids. Germline CDR1 DFQATT, CDR2 SNEGSKA (reference sequence).

At least ten counts were recorded for this clonotype. This sequence joins TRBV20-1 and TRBJ2-3; D remains unclear. V dropped 6 bases and J dropped 4 bases, with 11 bases sitting between them. Germline-derived CDR1 and CDR2 are DFQATT and SNEGSKA (reference sequence). The length of the CDR3 is 12 residues. The CDR3 spells CSAERVSDTQYF. The CDR3 DNA sequence: TGCAGTGCGGAAAGGGTATCAGATACGCAGTATTTT.

This clonotype has just a few counts. The genes are TRBV4-3 and TRBJ1-1; unclear D gene. Trimming removed 0 bases from V and 1 base from J, with 12 bases in between. Germline assignment: CDR1 LGHNA and CDR2 YSLEER. The CDR3 totals 16 residues. This chain's CDR3 is CASSQDLADRNTEAFF. CDR3 sequence (DNA): TGCGCCAGCAGCCAAGATCTGGCGGACCGGAACACTGAAGCTTTCTTT.

The rearrangement uses TRBV7-9 and TRBJ1-1; D remains unclear. CDR3 length: 15 residues. The V and J ends lost 4 bases and 1 base respectively, with 13 bases between them. The germline V gene encodes CDR1 SEHNR and CDR2 FQNEAQ (reference sequence). The CDR3 here is CASSYSSSRNTEAFF. The CDR3 DNA is TGTGCCAGCAGCTACAGCTCCTCGAGGAACACTGAAGCTTTCTTT.

This clonotype was counted many times. The chain joins TRBV10-3 to TRBJ1-5, with 9 nucleotides matching TRBD1. V lost 6 bases and J lost 7; bases outside the gene matches: 4. Germline CDR1 is ENHRY and CDR2 is SYGVKD. There are 13 residues in the CDR3. This chain's CDR3 is CAISGDRAQPQHF. DNA for the CDR3: TGTGCCATCAGCGGGGACAGGGCACAGCCCCAGCATTTT.

This clonotype appeared a few times. The V call is TRBV12-3 or TRBV12-4, the J call TRBJ2-7; tentatively, D is TRBD2 (6 bases). Trimming removed 4 bases from V and 5 bases from J, with 21 bases in between. The CDR3 is 16 residues long. Here the CDR3 DNA reads TGTGCCAGCAGTTACCCCCGAGGAGGGAGGTGGGACGAGCAGTACTTC. This translates into CASSYPRGGRWDEQYF.

V gene TRBV7-2 combines with J gene TRBJ2-5; D uncertain. This CDR3 region has 15 residues. V dropped 5 bases and J dropped 0 bases, with 13 bases sitting between them. Germline V gene lookup returns CDR1 SGHTA and CDR2 FQGNSA. Written as DNA, the CDR3 is TGTGCCAGCAGCCTGCCGAAAGGGTACCAAGAGACCCAGTACTTC. This gives the protein CASSLPKGYQETQYF.

This clonotype came up many times. The genes are TRBV15 and TRBJ2-2; D is possibly TRBD2 (6 bases). V was clipped by 0 bases and J by 1 base, with 18 bases between them. The CDR3 covers 19 residues. CDR1 is LNHNV and CDR2 is YYDKDF in the germline V gene (reference sequence). The CDR3 nucleotides read TGTGCCACCAGCAGAGATTGGTCCGGGGGTGGGAGGAACACCGGGGAGCTGTTTTTT. Encoded protein: CATSRDWSGGGRNTGELFF.

This clonotype came up many times. The V gene is TRBV12-3 or TRBV12-4, the J gene TRBJ2-1; 9 bases line up with TRBD1. J lost 3 bases, V lost 6 bases, and 3 bases had no gene match. The CDR3 totals 14 residues. The CDR3 nucleotides read TGTGCCAGCAGACAGGGGGCGCACTACAATGAGCAGTTCTTC. Translated, it gives CASRQGAHYNEQFF.

This chain joins TRBV7-2 and TRBJ2-3; 8 nucleotides align to TRBD2. This CDR3 contains 16 residues. Trimming removed 5 bases from V and 3 bases from J; junction bases left unmatched: 10. CDR1 and CDR2 (germline): SGHTA, FQGNSA. CDR3 sequence: CASSRGLAPGTDTQYF. CDR3 DNA sequence: TGTGCCAGCAGCCGAGGACTAGCTCCAGGAACAGATACGCAGTATTTT.

The J gene is TRBJ1-4, the V gene TRBV18; 7 nucleotides line up with TRBD1. Germline V gene sequence: CDR1 KGHSH, CDR2 LQKENI. This CDR3 spans 15 amino acids. Trimming cost V 6 bases and J 4 bases; bases outside gene matches: 8. The CDR3 sequence: CASSQPGQLNEKLFF. CDR3 coding DNA: TGTGCCAGCTCCCAGCCGGGACAGCTTAATGAAAAACTGTTTTTT.

This clonotype was seen more than once but under ten times. The chain combines TRBV4-2 with TRBJ2-5; 8 bases agree with TRBD1. The CDR3 totals 15 residues. V was clipped by 1 base and J by 2 bases; unmatched bases: 3. Germline lookup yields CDR1 LGHNA and CDR2 YNFKEQ. CDR3 in DNA: TGTGCCAGCAGCCAAGGACAGGGGACTCAAGAGACCCAGTACTTC. It encodes CASSQGQGTQETQYF.

This rearrangement joins TRBV4-2 to TRBJ2-3; D not certain. This CDR3 has 15 amino acids. The germline CDR1 and CDR2 sequences are LGHNA and YNFKEQ. The ends were cut back, 1 base at V and 4 bases at J, with 12 bases in the middle. CDR3 nucleotide sequence: TGTGCCAGCAGCCAAGCTCAATCCCACCCAGATACGCAGTATTTT. Amino acids: CASSQAQSHPDTQYF.

This clonotype was detected only a few times. This sequence joins TRBV24-1 and TRBJ2-1, with TRBD2 matching 12 bases. The CDR3 is 15 residues long. The V gene's germline CDR1 is KGHDR and CDR2 SFDVKD. The V and J ends lost 1 base and 8 bases, in that order; junction bases with no gene match: 2. The CDR3 nucleotides are TGTGCCACCAGTGATTTTCGACTAGCGGGAGATGAGCAGTTCTTC. Residues: CATSDFRLAGDEQFF.

In this sample, this clonotype turned up many times. The gene calls are TRBV20-1 and TRBJ2-5; D is perhaps TRBD2 (5 bases). The V gene lost 4 bases and the J gene lost 7 bases, with 19 bases spanning the gap. The CDR3 extends over 14 amino acids. Germline CDR1 reads DFQATT; CDR2 reads SNEGSKA (reference sequence). The CDR3 bases are TGCAGTGCTACCGTGATTCTAAGGGCGGGGACCCAGTACTTC. Translated, it gives CSATVILRAGTQYF.

This clonotype was detected many times. This chain uses TRBV5-1 with TRBJ1-5, with D uncertain. The CDR3 sequence is 15 residues long. Trimming left V 4 bases short and J 2 bases short, with 13 bases between. The germline gives CDR1 SGHRS, CDR2 YFSETQ. DNA of the CDR3: TGCGCCAGCAGCCCCCTGGATGGCCGCAATCAGCCCCAGCATTTT. Residues: CASSPLDGRNQPQHF.

This clonotype appeared a few times. The genes are TRBV12-5 and TRBJ2-1; D perhaps matches TRBD2 (5 bases). V lost 4 bases, J lost 3 bases, and 13 bases lay in between. The CDR3 sequence is 15 residues long. CDR1 LGHNT and CDR2 FRNRAP come from the germline V gene. CDR3 sequence reads: CASGSVGRGYNEQFF. The CDR3, as DNA: TGTGCTAGTGGTTCGGTCGGTCGGGGCTACAATGAGCAGTTCTTC.

The chain is built from TRBV4-3 and TRBJ2-6, with D perhaps TRBD1 (6 bases). V lost 3 bases and J lost 2, with 20 bases in between. The V gene's germline CDR1 is LGHNA and CDR2 YSLEER. This CDR3 is 19 amino acids long. This CDR3 reads CASSQLLGQKLPGANVLTF. The DNA for the CDR3 is TGCGCCAGCAGCCAGCTTCTAGGACAGAAACTCCCTGGGGCCAACGTCCTGACTTTC.

This rearrangement joins TRBV7-2 to TRBJ2-3; TRBD2 agrees at 8 bases. Trimming at V came to 5 bases and at J to 5 bases, leaving 12 bases not matched to a gene. Germline V gene sequence: CDR1 SGHTA, CDR2 FQGNSA. CDR3 length: 16 residues. CDR3 region: CASSPRQRESGDTQYF. In DNA form, the CDR3 reads TGTGCCAGCAGCCCCCGTCAGCGGGAGTCTGGAGATACGCAGTATTTT.

This clonotype appeared a few times. The chain joins TRBV20-1 to TRBJ2-2, with D possibly matching TRBD2 (5 bases). This CDR3 has 15 amino acids. Per the germline V gene, CDR1 is DFQATT and CDR2 is SNEGSKA (reference sequence). Trimming left V 2 bases short and J 5 bases short, with 15 bases between. Here the CDR3 reads CSARMAGMRTGELFF. Here the CDR3 DNA reads TGCAGTGCTAGAATGGCGGGTATGAGAACCGGGGAGCTGTTTTTT.

This sequence joins TRBV20-1 and TRBJ2-3, with D hard to call. V was clipped by 1 base and J by 1 base, with 9 bases between them. This CDR3 comprises 14 residues. Per the germline V gene, CDR1 is DFQATT and CDR2 is SNEGSKA (reference sequence). The CDR3 sequence is CSARGLTGTDTQYF. The CDR3, as DNA: TGCAGTGCTAGAGGTCTAACAGGCACAGATACGCAGTATTTT.

This clonotype has a handful of counts. The chain uses TRBV28 and TRBJ1-2; 7 bases fit TRBD1. The ends lost 6 bases at V and 4 bases at J; junction bases unmatched: 2. Germline lookup yields CDR1 MDHEN and CDR2 SYDVKM. The CDR3 runs to 12 residues. In DNA, the CDR3 is TGTGCCAGCAGAGGGGGCTTCTATGGCTACACCTTC. This translates into CASRGGFYGYTF.

This clonotype has just a few counts. The CDR3 loop reads CASSSHRLAGGSYNEQFF. The CDR3 coding sequence is TGTGCCAGCAGTTCCCACAGACTAGCGGGGGGGTCCTACAATGAGCAGTTCTTC. The chain recombines TRBV6-5 with TRBJ2-1, with 14 bases matching TRBD2. CDR1 and CDR2 (germline): MNHEY, SVGAGI. This CDR3 is 18 amino acids long. J was trimmed by 1 base and V by 4 bases; bases with no gene match: 6.